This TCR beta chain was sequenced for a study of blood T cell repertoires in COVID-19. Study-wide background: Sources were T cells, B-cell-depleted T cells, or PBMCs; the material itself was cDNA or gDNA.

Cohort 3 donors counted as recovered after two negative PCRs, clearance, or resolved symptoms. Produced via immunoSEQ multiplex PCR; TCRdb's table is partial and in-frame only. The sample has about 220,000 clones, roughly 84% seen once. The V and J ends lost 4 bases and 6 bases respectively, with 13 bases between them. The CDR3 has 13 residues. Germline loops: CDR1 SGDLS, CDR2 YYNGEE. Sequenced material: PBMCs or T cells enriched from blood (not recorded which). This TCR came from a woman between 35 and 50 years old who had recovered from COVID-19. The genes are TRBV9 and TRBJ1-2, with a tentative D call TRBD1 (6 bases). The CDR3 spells CASSKQQGDGYTF. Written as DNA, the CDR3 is TGTGCCAGCAGCAAGCAACAGGGTGATGGCTACACCTTC.